This TCR beta chain was retrieved from a study of blood T cell repertoires in COVID-19. On the study more broadly: Samples of COVID-19 (acute and convalescent) were obtained from the United States, Italy and Spain. PBMCs, B-cell-depleted T cells, or T cells provided the cDNA or gDNA that made up the material.

Source study methods: For nucleated cells, counts were estimated from reference gene primer amplification. Repertoires were generated with immunoSEQ multiplex PCR, while TCRdb's copy carries only in-frame clones and drops some. That table supplies the V and J calls and clone size; D and trimming were determined from the DNA. This table has tens of thousands of clones, over 80% appearing once. The V end was cut by 0 bases, the J end by 0 bases, with 9 bases between. The CDR3 runs 16 residues. Per the germline V gene, CDR1 is SGHTA and CDR2 is FQGNSA. The sequencing sample was made of peripheral blood. This sequence was found in a man aged 50-60 years with active COVID-19. The V call is TRBV7-2, the J call TRBJ1-3; D may be TRBD1 (5 bases). CDR3 nucleotides: TGTGCCAGCAGCTTAGCGGGGCGTAACTCTGGAAACACCATATATTTT. Protein product: CASSLAGRNSGNTIYF.